Below are 10 T cell receptor beta chains sequenced from a single sample in a study of CD8 T cells in Susac syndrome. It was with random hexamers that roughly 0.45 to 1 ug RNA was reverse transcribed. TCRdb independently ran MiXCR on the immunoSEQ multiplex PCR reads; one entry per CDR3 protein. The profile shows roughly 330,000 distinct CDR3 sequences, under 95% of them singletons. Sequenced: CD4+ T cells from PBMCs. The receptors were gathered from a human donor with multiple sclerosis.

This clonotype was seen a single time. The genes are TRBV23-1 and TRBJ2-3; D tentatively reads TRBD1 or TRBD2 (6 bases each). TRBV23-1 is treated as an ORF (open reading frame) with a function not yet certain. This CDR3 comprises 14 residues. V lost 2 bases and J lost 4, with 10 bases in between. The CDR3 protein is CASSQIRGADTQYF. CDR3 DNA sequence: TGCGCCAGCAGTCAAATTAGGGGGGCAGATACGCAGTATTTT.

V gene TRBV5-6 combines with J gene TRBJ1-2; D gene uncertain. Germline loops: CDR1 SGHDT, CDR2 YYEEEE. V was pared by 0 bases and J by 0 bases, with 12 bases between. This CDR3 region has 16 residues. The CDR3 here is CASSLVLGEANYGYTF. The DNA of the CDR3 is TGTGCCAGCAGCTTGGTGTTGGGAGAAGCTAACTATGGCTACACCTTC.

The chain recombines TRBV2 with TRBJ2-2; D might be TRBD1 (7 bases). Germline V gene data show CDR1 as SNHLY and CDR2 as FYNNEI. The CDR3 runs 15 residues. Trimming took off 6 bases at V and 6 bases at J, with 17 bases between the two ends. The CDR3 nucleotides read TGTGCCAGCAGACCGACAGGGCCGGGGGCCGGGGAGCTGTTTTTT. As protein: CASRPTGPGAGELFF.

This clonotype was picked up a small number of times. The rearrangement links TRBV6-2 or TRBV6-3 to TRBJ1-5; no clear D. The CDR3 has 12 amino acids. Trimming pared 4 bases from V and 3 bases from J, leaving 4 bases between. Germline CDR1 reads MNHEY; CDR2 reads SVGEGT. The CDR3 here is CASSLTNQPQHF. In nucleotides, the CDR3 is TGTGCCAGCAGTTTGACCAATCAGCCCCAGCATTTT.

The chain recombines TRBV30 with TRBJ2-2, with D uncertain. CDR1 is GTSNPN, CDR2 SVGIG, per germline (reference sequence). V gave up 2 bases and J gave up 10 bases, with 11 bases separating them. The CDR3 loop spans 12 amino acids. CDR3 in amino acids: CAWSLGWQELFF. In DNA form, the CDR3 reads TGTGCCTGGAGTCTGGGTTGGCAGGAGCTGTTTTTT. The whole variable domain, remainder taken from reference TRBV30 and TRBJ2-2, is SQTIHQWPATLVQPVGSPLSLECTVEGTSNPNLYWYRQAAGRGLQLLFYSVGIGQISSEVPQNLSASRPQDRQFILSSKKLLLSDSGFYLCAWSLGWQELFFGEGSRLTVL.

This chain uses TRBV15 with TRBJ1-1; 8 positions agree with TRBD1. The CDR3 contains 13 residues. Germline V gene lookup returns CDR1 LNHNV and CDR2 YYDKDF (reference sequence). J lost 9 bases, V lost 5 bases, and 8 bases had no gene match. CDR3 sequence reads: CATSGTGPPKAFF. The CDR3 DNA sequence: TGTGCCACCAGCGGGACAGGTCCCCCTAAAGCTTTCTTT. The full variable domain, completed using reference TRBV15 and TRBJ1-1, is DAMVIQNPRYQVTQFGKPVTLSCSQTLNHNVMYWYQQKSSQAPKLLFHYYDKDFNNEADTPDNFQSRRPNTSFCFLDIRSPGLGDTAMYLCATSGTGPPKAFFGQGTRLTVV.

The V and J genes are TRBV11-1 and TRBJ2-2; 7 nucleotides agree with TRBD1. Germline-derived CDR1 and CDR2 are SGHAT and FQDESV (reference sequence). CDR3 length equals 16 residues. The trim removed 6 bases at V and 4 bases at J, leaving 11 bases unmatched. This chain's CDR3 is CASRRPGQSATGELFF. CDR3 nucleotides: TGTGCCAGCAGACGTCCGGGACAGTCTGCCACCGGGGAGCTGTTTTTT.

In DNA form, the CDR3 reads TGCAGTGCTAGAGCCCCGATTGCTAGTTCCCCCGGGGAGCTGTTTTTT. It codes for CSARAPIASSPGELFF. This chain uses TRBV20-1 with TRBJ2-2, with no clear D. V was pared by 1 base and J by 6 bases, with 18 bases between. The CDR3 consists of 16 residues. CDR1 is DFQATT and CDR2 is SNEGSKA in the germline V gene (reference sequence).

The gene calls are TRBV6-5 and TRBJ2-2; 7 positions match TRBD2. In germline, CDR1 is MNHEY, CDR2 SVGAGI. The CDR3 extends over 16 amino acids. After removal of 0 bases from V and 2 bases from J, the junction contained 3 bases not matched to a gene. CDR3 sequence reads: CASSYSIAGNTGELFF. The CDR3 nucleotides are TGTGCCAGCAGTTACTCGATAGCGGGTAACACCGGGGAGCTGTTTTTT.

The chain uses TRBV28 and TRBJ1-5, with D maybe TRBD1 (5 bases). The CDR3 is made up of 15 amino acids. V lost 6 bases and J 7 bases, leaving 19 bases between the germline ends. Germline loops: CDR1 MDHEN, CDR2 SYDVKM. The CDR3 nucleotides read TGTGCCAGCAGGGGCTGGTGGGGGTCCAGGCAGCCCCAGCATTTT. Translated, it gives CASRGWWGSRQPQHF.